Each of the 6 T cell receptor beta chains below was sequenced from the same sample in a study of blood T cell repertoires in COVID-19. Profiling relied on immunoSEQ multiplex PCR, and the TCRdb table lists in-frame clones only, not all of them. The sample has over 400,000 clones, 75% to 90% seen once; the top ten hold approximately 8%. The sample comprised PBMCs or T cells enriched from blood (not recorded which). Receptors originate from an older woman who had recovered from COVID-19.

The chain is built from TRBV5-6 and TRBJ1-2; tentative D call: TRBD1 (5 bases). Germline lookup yields CDR1 SGHDT and CDR2 YYEEEE. The CDR3 runs to 12 residues. V lost 4 bases and J lost 4, with 8 bases in between. CDR3: CASSGDSYGYTF. The CDR3 DNA reads TGTGCCAGCAGCGGAGACAGCTATGGCTACACCTTC.

The chain recombines TRBV10-3 with TRBJ2-6, with D maybe TRBD1 (6 bases). The CDR3 has 18 amino acids. Between the trimmed V and J ends, which lost 11 bases and 0 bases, there was a span of 23 bases. The germline CDR1 and CDR2 sequences are ENHRY and SYGVKD. The CDR3, as DNA: TGTGCCTCCCGGCCCGGACAGACCCTTAGCTCTGGGGCCAACGTCCTGACTTTC. Its translation is CASRPGQTLSSGANVLTF.

This sequence joins TRBV19 and TRBJ2-3; TRBD1 matches at 10 bases. V was clipped by 5 bases and J by 4 bases; unmatched bases: 12. The CDR3 is 17 residues long. Germline lookup yields CDR1 LNHDA and CDR2 SQIVND (reference sequence). CDR3 in DNA: TGTGCCAGTAGTCCGAGACAGGGGGCGAGGGCCCCAGATACGCAGTATTTT. Translating it yields CASSPRQGARAPDTQYF.

This chain's CDR3 is CASSFDSNNEQFF. The CDR3 DNA sequence: TGTGCCAGCAGCTTTGACAGTAACAATGAGCAGTTCTTC. The chain carries TRBV5-4 and TRBJ2-1; possible D gene TRBD1, 5 bases. Germline CDR1 is SGHNT and CDR2 is YYREEE (reference sequence). CDR3 length: 13 residues. V lost 2 bases, J lost 5 bases, and 8 bases lay in between.

The V call is TRBV7-9, the J call TRBJ2-3; TRBD2 aligns across 10 bases. Trimming cost V 5 bases and J 2 bases; bases outside gene matches: 7. CDR3 length: 16 residues. Germline CDR1 SEHNR, CDR2 FQNEAQ (reference sequence). The CDR3 coding sequence is TGTGCCAGCAGCAAACCGGGACTAGCGATCACAGATACGCAGTATTTT. This sequence encodes CASSKPGLAITDTQYF.

For this clone: Distinct nucleotide sequences in the sample also encode this CDR3. The J gene is TRBJ2-3, the V gene TRBV5-1, with D possibly matching TRBD1 (5 bases). In germline, CDR1 is SGHRS, CDR2 YFSETQ. The CDR3 has 15 residues. Trimming cost V 1 base and J 0 bases, with 9 bases left between them. The CDR3 here is CASSLSGASTDTQYF. In nucleotides, the CDR3 is TGCGCCAGCAGCTTGAGTGGGGCTAGCACAGATACGCAGTATTTT.